Given below is one T cell receptor beta chain in context. As yet, its antigen is unknown. TRB was amplified from about 270 ng of peripheral blood genomic DNA per sample. The data originate from a study of T cell clusters in autoimmune cytopenias. Study results and limitations: TRB repertoire shifts in secondary cytopenia and chronic lymphocytic leukemia mostly reflected lymphoma, not autoimmunity. Primary autoimmune cytopenia patients appeared to lack physiological T cell clusters present in healthy donors.

CDR1 LNHNV and CDR2 YYDKDF come from the germline V gene (reference sequence). This CDR3 has 16 amino acids. TRB was amplified by touch-down multiplex PCR, primer pools A and B combined. Following a re-call of the multiplex PCR reads, TCRdb has one entry per CDR3 protein and lacks DNA. The sample table sets out a few thousand distinct CDR3 sequences. In addition, the sample was reused for a study of T cell repertoires in aging, cancer and after chemotherapy. As reported in that work: Healthy donors lost TCR diversity with age mainly through richness, cancer patients through richness and evenness. Immunological memory after chemotherapy cannot be judged from the repertoire data.

Sequences were obtained from peripheral blood. This receptor was taken from a human donor in good health. The rearrangement joins TRBV15 to TRBJ1-1; TCRdb gives TRBD1 as the D gene, but with no DNA this cannot be confirmed. The CDR3: CATSRATGTGGTEAFF.